Below, 14 T cell receptor beta chains from the same sample are listed, as sequenced in a study of technical replicates of blood from a handful of donors. The assay was immunoSEQ multiplex PCR, and TCRdb's table has in-frame clones only and misses some. The sample records about 44,000 clones, around 97% being singletons. The sample consisted of T cells isolated from PBMCs. Receptors were obtained from a human donor in good health.

The chain carries TRBV9 and TRBJ2-1; D gene unclear. This CDR3 contains 20 residues. V gave up 3 bases and J gave up 0 bases, with 25 bases separating them. From germline, CDR1 is SGDLS and CDR2 YYNGEE. CDR3 loop: CASSAPTRDEPQSSYNEQFF. The CDR3, as DNA: TGTGCCAGCAGCGCCCCGACCCGAGACGAGCCACAGAGCTCCTACAATGAGCAGTTCTTC.

This chain connects TRBV11-2 to TRBJ2-1, with 13 bases matching TRBD2. Germline V gene lookup returns CDR1 SGHAT and CDR2 FQNNGV. J gave up 8 bases and V 5 bases, and 9 bases lay outside the gene matches. CDR3 length: 16 amino acids. The CDR3 sequence: CASSRTSGSLGYEQFF. CDR3 coding DNA: TGTGCCAGCAGCCGGACTAGCGGGAGTCTGGGGTATGAGCAGTTCTTC.

The chain carries TRBV7-3 and TRBJ2-1, with TRBD2 identical over 15 bases. CDR3 length: 16 residues. V shed 5 bases, J shed 5 bases, and the junction held 4 bases outside the gene matches. Germline CDR1 SGHTA, CDR2 FQGTGA. CDR3 nucleotide sequence: TGTGCCAGCAGCCCCCGGACTAGCGGGAGGGACAATGAGCAGTTCTTC. It specifies CASSPRTSGRDNEQFF.

The chain couples TRBV27 to TRBJ1-2; no reliable D call. Germline CDR1 MNHEY, CDR2 SMNVEV (reference sequence). This CDR3 has 13 residues. V dropped 5 bases and J dropped 0 bases, with 7 bases sitting between them. The CDR3 DNA is TGTGCCAGCAGTCAAAACACTAACTATGGCTACACCTTC. As protein: CASSQNTNYGYTF.

The genes are TRBV5-1 and TRBJ2-1; D unclear. From germline, CDR1 is SGHRS and CDR2 YFSETQ. This CDR3 is 12 amino acids long. V shed 4 bases and J shed 10 bases, with 12 bases lying between them. CDR3 region: CASSPAGGEQFF. The CDR3 coding sequence is TGCGCCAGCAGCCCGGCTGGCGGCGAGCAGTTCTTC.

This chain uses TRBV5-1 with TRBJ2-7; D is possibly TRBD1 (6 bases). CDR3 size: 13 residues. V was cut by 7 bases and J by 3 bases, with 14 bases left in between. Germline CDR1 and CDR2: SGHRS and YFSETQ. CDR3 in amino acids: CASGLTGFYEQYF. For the CDR3, the DNA is TGCGCCAGCGGACTCACAGGGTTCTACGAGCAGTACTTC. The whole variable domain, filled in from reference TRBV5-1 and TRBJ2-7, reads KAGVTQTPRYLIKTRGQQVTLSCSPISGHRSVSWYQQTPGQGLQFLFEYFSETQRNKGNFPGRFSGRQFSNSRSEMNVSTLELGDSALYLCASGLTGFYEQYFGPGTRLTVT.

This clone was observed once. The V and J genes are TRBV11-2 and TRBJ2-7; the match to TRBD2 covers 11 bases. CDR1 SGHAT and CDR2 FQNNGV come from the germline V gene. The J segment lost 3 bases and the V segment lost 1 base, leaving 2 bases of the junction unmatched. The CDR3 is 15 residues long. This chain's CDR3 is CASSLVGTSGYEQYF. The CDR3 coding sequence is TGTGCCAGCAGCTTAGTGGGGACTAGCGGCTACGAGCAGTACTTC.

The chain joins TRBV18 to TRBJ2-5; 8 bases line up with TRBD1. The length of the CDR3 is 15 residues. V lost 8 bases to trimming and J lost 3 bases; unmatched junction nucleotides: 11. The germline V gene encodes CDR1 KGHSH and CDR2 LQKENI. This CDR3 is CASQRDLDREETQYF. DNA for the CDR3: TGTGCCAGCCAGAGGGATTTGGACAGGGAAGAGACCCAGTACTTC.

The rearrangement uses TRBV6-6 and TRBJ1-5, with D possibly matching TRBD1 (5 bases). Germline V gene data show CDR1 as MNHNY and CDR2 as SVGAGI (reference sequence). The CDR3 has 13 residues. V shed 2 bases and J shed 4 bases, with 6 bases lying between them. CDR3 in DNA: TGTGCCAGCAGTTACACAGGAAATCAGCCCCAGCATTTT. It is translated as CASSYTGNQPQHF.

The chain recombines TRBV19 with TRBJ1-3, with D possibly matching TRBD1 (6 bases). V was clipped by 2 bases and J by 4 bases, with 12 bases between them. Germline CDR1 reads LNHDA; CDR2 reads SQIVND (reference sequence). CDR3 length: 15 residues. CDR3 sequence: CASSIKGVGGNTIYF. The CDR3 DNA follows: TGTGCCAGTAGTATAAAGGGGGTCGGCGGAAACACCATATATTTT.

The chain combines TRBV28 with TRBJ2-3; the match to TRBD1 covers 9 bases. The CDR3 is made up of 16 amino acids. CDR1 MDHEN and CDR2 SYDVKM come from the germline V gene. Trimming at V came to 4 bases and at J to 3 bases, leaving 8 bases not matched to a gene. The chain's CDR3 is CASSSLGQGLTDTQYF. CDR3 nucleotide sequence: TGTGCCAGCAGTTCGTTGGGACAGGGACTGACAGATACGCAGTATTTT.

V gene TRBV15 combines with J gene TRBJ2-7, with TRBD1 matching over 11 bases. The CDR3 totals 14 residues. The ends lost 4 bases at V and 8 bases at J; junction bases unmatched: 7. Germline lookup yields CDR1 LNHNV and CDR2 YYDKDF (reference sequence). Here the CDR3 DNA reads TGTGCCACCAGCACGGACAGGGGGCCGAGTAAGCAGTACTTC. The encoded protein is CATSTDRGPSKQYF.

J is TRBJ2-7 and V is TRBV27; a possible D gene is TRBD2 (7 bases). This CDR3 is built from 16 residues. Germline lookup yields CDR1 MNHEY and CDR2 SMNVEV (reference sequence). V lost 3 bases, J lost 2 bases, and 17 bases lay in between. As DNA, the CDR3 is TGTGCCAGCAGTTTCCGACCCAGGGAGGGGGCCTACGAGCAGTACTTC. This sequence encodes CASSFRPREGAYEQYF.

This clone was counted a single time. The gene calls are TRBV14 and TRBJ1-2, with no clear D. The length of the CDR3 is 15 residues. V was trimmed by 1 base and J by 4 bases, leaving 13 bases between them. The germline CDR1 and CDR2 sequences are SGHDN and FVKESK. The CDR3 sequence: CASSQASDFGYGYTF. The CDR3 DNA reads as TGTGCCAGCAGCCAAGCTAGTGACTTTGGCTATGGCTACACCTTC.